This T cell receptor (beta chain) was sequenced during a study of PD-L1 blockade in urothelial cancer (dated by TCRdb to 2016 to 2017). The study in broad terms: All patients started therapy in about 2014 and received atezolizumab 1,200 mg intravenously every 3 weeks. About nine tenths of the roughly 30 patients were males with bladder-origin urothelial cancer, and about 60% of the roughly 29 reported a prior smoking history. An ECOG performance status of 0 or 1 was recorded for the patients, and 0 to 3 prior chemotherapy regimens had been received by the patients. Blood samples were analyzed at 3 weeks after treatment start (second dose) and at 6 weeks after treatment start. Blood samples yielded a median of roughly 150,000 T cells and tens of thousands of unique TCRs, with median clonality 0.080. The study was an exploratory multi-omic analysis of somatic, immune and clinical correlates of response to PD-L1 blockade with atezolizumab in urothelial cancer. TCR sequencing covered pretreatment tumor samples and matched, serially collected peripheral blood taken before and after atezolizumab treatment. Durable clinical benefit meant progression-free survival longer than 6 months, and TCR features were also tested against progression-free and overall survival. Whole exome sequencing and RNA sequencing of pretreatment tumors were performed alongside TCR sequencing in the same patients. Durable clinical benefit was achieved by nine patients and was not achieved by 20 patients. Twenty-nine patients had pretreatment blood TCR-seq, approximately 24 had at least one posttreatment blood collection, and approximately 24 had tumor TCR-seq. General study outcomes and caveats: Because the sample size was small (n = 29) and many of the analyses were exploratory, the results are meant to be hypothesis-generating. Greater expansion of tumor-associated TCR clones in peripheral blood 3 weeks after the start of treatment was observed in patients with durable benefit (n of about 20, p = 0.022). A pretreatment peripheral blood TCR clonality below the median was linked to improved progression-free and overall survival.

Each PCR received spiked-in synthetic TCR analog templates so that absolute template abundance could be estimated from read counts. The immunoSEQ assay was used to amplify TCRbeta CDR3 regions from genomic DNA with bias-controlled V and J gene primers. Rearranged TCRbeta segments were sequenced at approximately 20X coverage. The published analysis was carried out like this. Sequencing errors were corrected by clustering and CDR3s were annotated against IMGT to assign V, D and J genes. Downstream analyses used only productive TCRbeta rearrangements, leaving out any out-of-frame or stop-codon sequences. To compute clonality, Shannon entropy was normalized by the log of the number of unique productive sequences and then subtracted from one. Fisher's exact test with Benjamini-Hochberg correction, using a cutoff of adjusted p below 0.01, was how clones that differed between time points or between blood and tumor were identified. Entries here come from immuneACCESS through TCRdb and include only in-frame sequences with V and J called. Some clones fail to appear in such tables; in the studies checked, an unresolved V gene covers under half of the shortfall, and the cause of the remainder is unknown. The DNA was the basis for D and trimming; V, J and clone size are from that table. For this sample the table gives 45,000 to 60,000 clones, of which 88% were detected only once. The ten largest clonotypes hold 2.4% of the sample.

Explained via the paper, the time point label denotes: peripheral blood 6 weeks after treatment start. A total of roughly 31 patients with locally advanced or metastatic urothelial carcinoma, treated at Memorial Sloan Kettering on a trial protocol, made up the cohort. Peripheral blood mononuclear cells were collected from each patient pretreatment and during treatment, giving between 1 and 8 total time points per patient. The Qiagen DNeasy Blood extraction kit was used to purify genomic DNA from total PBMCs and tumor samples. PBMCs were collected pretreatment and during treatment, and were isolated and stored as previously described. The CDR1 and CDR2 encoded by the germline V gene are SGHRS and YFSETQ. V sheds 0 bases and J sheds 1 base, leaving 10 bases between their ends. From cysteine to phenylalanine, the CDR3 is 15 amino acids long. Solely the CDR3 DNA is kept, with 45 bases framed from the first base.

Turning to this clone: This receptor's antigen is unknown. Nothing much larger sits one base from this clone, and base qualities are not available.

In this chain, TRBV5-1 is recombined with TRBJ1-1; no D gene call is confident. Sequenced material: PBMCs, taken around atezolizumab (anti-PD-L1) treatment. The clonotype comes from a man aged 55 to 70 with urothelial cancer. The CDR3: CASSLETAANTEAFF. The nucleotide sequence is given as TGCGCCAGCAGCTTGGAAACAGCGGCGAACACTGAAGCTTTCTTT.